The T cell receptor beta chain described here comes from a study of blood T cell repertoires in COVID-19. Overall study context: Spain, Italy and the United States supplied samples that represented acute and convalescent COVID-19. In each case, the material was cDNA or gDNA derived from T cells, B-cell-depleted T cells, or PBMCs.

Clones were sequenced by immunoSEQ multiplex PCR, and TCRdb holds only the in-frame ones, with some missing. The sample has approximately 210,000 clones; around 81% are singletons. Participants were aged about 18 to 90 years, lived in around 25 US areas, and enrolled virtually. Allocation to cohorts depended on clinical history reported by the participants. This clone showed up just once. The CDR3 has 16 amino acids. V dropped 0 bases and J dropped 6; count of bases not matched to a gene: 11. Germline loops: CDR1 SGHRS, CDR2 YFSETQ. This sequence joins TRBV5-1 and TRBJ2-7; 8 bases fit TRBD2. Sequencing input: PBMCs or T cells enriched from blood (not recorded which). The receptor was isolated from a woman aged 45-60 years with acute COVID-19. CDR3 sequence (DNA): TGCGCCAGCAGCTTGGGTTGGGGAAGCGGGAGCAGCGAGCAGTACTTC. Its translation is CASSLGWGSGSSEQYF.